These 5 T cell receptor beta chains came from one sample sequenced in a study of T cell responses to AZD1222 COVID-19 vaccine. The table came from immunoSEQ multiplex PCR; TCRdb's copy has only in-frame clones and leaves some out. The data show approximately 67,000 clones, with roughly 88% seen just once and about 2.5% held by the top ten. Specimen: peripheral blood, collected on day 0 of AZD1222 vaccination. These receptors originate from an adult in good health.

This chain connects TRBV5-6 to TRBJ1-1; the D is unclear. CDR3 length: 12 residues. The germline V gene encodes CDR1 SGHDT and CDR2 YYEEEE. Trimming cost V 0 bases and J 9 bases, with 9 bases left between them. CDR3 bases: TGTGCCAGCAGCTTGGGCTCGGGGAAAGCTTTCTTT. Amino acid sequence: CASSLGSGKAFF. Based on the CDR3 plus reference TRBV5-6 and TRBJ1-1, the full variable domain is DAGVTQSPTHLIKTRGQQVTLRCSPKSGHDTVSWYQQALGQGPQFIFQYYEEEERQRGNFPDRFSGHQFPNYSSELNVNALLLGDSALYLCASSLGSGKAFFGQGTRLTVV.

The chain links TRBV5-1 to TRBJ2-1; D is unclear. Germline CDR1 reads SGHRS; CDR2 reads YFSETQ. The CDR3 length is 15 residues. V was pared by 0 bases and J by 5 bases, with 12 bases between. The DNA for the CDR3 is TGCGCCAGCAGCTTGGCAGGCTCCCCAAACAATGAGCAGTTCTTC. Translation: CASSLAGSPNNEQFF.

This clone was seen once. This chain connects TRBV21-1 to TRBJ1-6; TRBD1 reflects the table's D call only, with no check against the DNA. TRBV21-1 is flagged as a pseudogene. The CDR3 covers 17 residues. The DNA for the CDR3 is TGTGCCAGCAGCAAAGCGCGGGTACAGGGGGTTAATTCACCCCTCCACTTT. Translation: CASSKARVQGVNSPLHF.

The chain couples TRBV5-4 to TRBJ1-3; D not resolved. Germline CDR1 and CDR2: SGHNT and YYREEE (reference sequence). This CDR3 region has 17 residues. Trimming stripped 1 base from V and 0 bases from J, with 14 bases between. The CDR3 sequence is CASSLFSPGFSGNTIYF. CDR3 nucleotide sequence: TGTGCCAGCAGCTTGTTTTCCCCTGGCTTCTCTGGAAACACCATATATTTT.

This clone was observed a few times. The rearrangement uses TRBV2 and TRBJ1-6, with D tentatively TRBD1 (6 bases). CDR1 and CDR2 (germline): SNHLY, FYNNEI. The V gene lost 6 bases and the J gene lost 0 bases, with 12 bases spanning the gap. CDR3 size: 16 residues. CDR3 bases: TGTGCCAGCAGCGGAAACAGGGACTCCTATAATTCACCCCTCCACTTT. Encoded protein: CASSGNRDSYNSPLHF.